Listed here are 23 T cell receptor beta chains from one sample, sequenced in a study of low-dose radiotherapy and immunotherapy resistance in tumors. Sample time point: before trial treatment. cDNA synthesis used a TRAV/TRBV-specific primer set for both chains. The TCRs were subjected to amplification over approximately 20 PCR cycles employing a constant-region primer in conjunction with a V-primer adapter. From the reads, TCRdb called clonotypes with MiXCR, one entry per CDR3 protein. The data show 65,000 to 95,000 distinct CDR3 sequences, around 18% seen once. Sequences were derived from PBMCs, sampled before treatment. These receptors all come from a male donor with prostate cancer.

The chain joins TRBV6-1 to TRBJ2-3; TRBD2 aligns across 10 bases. CDR1 MNHNS and CDR2 SASEGT come from the germline V gene. The CDR3 totals 18 residues. V gave up 5 bases and J gave up 0 bases; unmatched junction bases: 11. CDR3 coding DNA: TGTGCCAGCAGTTACTCTATTAGCGGGGGGTTTAGCACAGATACGCAGTATTTT. This encodes CASSYSISGGFSTDTQYF.

This clonotype was counted ten times or more. The CDR3 nucleotides read TGTGCCAGCAGTTTCTATTCGGGGGCTGGGGCCAACGTCCTGACTTTC. It encodes CASSFYSGAGANVLTF. The V call is TRBV28, the J call TRBJ2-6; the D gene is possibly TRBD2 (6 bases). Germline values: CDR1 MDHEN, CDR2 SYDVKM. This CDR3 region has 16 residues. The V gene lost 3 bases and the J gene lost 2 bases, with 11 bases spanning the gap.

In its sample, this clonotype was seen many times. V and J are TRBV7-8 and TRBJ2-7; 10 bases are a match to TRBD2. This CDR3 spans 15 amino acids. The V and J ends lost 1 base and 1 base, in that order; junction bases with no gene match: 1. Germline values: CDR1 SGHVS, CDR2 FQNEAQ. The CDR3 DNA sequence: TGTGCCAGCAGCTTAGGGACTAGCGGTTCCTACGAGCAGTACTTC. Translating gives CASSLGTSGSYEQYF.

V usage is TRBV5-1 and J usage is TRBJ2-2, with TRBD1 matching 8 bases. V dropped 4 bases and J dropped 5; count of bases not matched to a gene: 7. CDR1 SGHRS and CDR2 YFSETQ come from the germline V gene. The CDR3 sequence is 15 residues long. The DNA for the CDR3 is TGCGCCAGCAGCGATCGGACAGGGTCGACCGGGGAGCTGTTTTTT. This sequence encodes CASSDRTGSTGELFF.

This clonotype came up many times. The chain uses TRBV6-4 and TRBJ2-5, with 9 bases identical to TRBD2. Germline assignment: CDR1 MRHNA and CDR2 SNTAGT. CDR3 length: 13 residues. With 6 bases clipped from V and 10 bases from J, the junction kept 9 bases outside the gene matches. In DNA form, the CDR3 reads TGTGCCAGCAGCTCGACTAGCGGAGGGGACCAGTACTTC. The encoded protein is CASSSTSGGDQYF.

Ten or more counts support this clonotype. The chain carries TRBV6-4 and TRBJ2-3; D call uncertain. Germline lookup yields CDR1 MRHNA and CDR2 SNTAGT. The CDR3 loop spans 13 amino acids. V gave up 0 bases and J gave up 5 bases, with 6 bases separating them. CDR3 sequence reads: CASSDSNGDTQYF. The CDR3 nucleotides read TGTGCCAGCAGTGACTCGAACGGAGATACGCAGTATTTT.

This clonotype was recorded many times. The chain is built from TRBV18 and TRBJ1-2, with 8 bases matching TRBD1. V lost 0 bases, J lost 7 bases, and 7 bases stayed unmatched. Germline CDR1 and CDR2: KGHSH and LQKENI. CDR3 length equals 15 residues. This CDR3 reads CASSPPSQGAGGYTF. The CDR3 bases are TGTGCCAGCTCACCACCGTCGCAGGGGGCAGGTGGCTACACCTTC.

The chain employs TRBV27 and TRBJ2-1, with TRBD2 identical over 11 bases. The CDR3 is 14 amino acids. V lost 7 bases and J lost 6; bases outside the gene matches: 5. Germline values: CDR1 MNHEY, CDR2 SMNVEV (reference sequence). The CDR3 spells CASTGTSGPNEQFF. The CDR3 DNA reads TGTGCCAGCACCGGGACTAGCGGACCCAATGAGCAGTTCTTC.

As for this clonotype: It differs at one base from a far larger clone, so likely a read error. The chain carries TRBV4-1 and TRBJ2-1; TRBD1 or TRBD2 may be the D gene (6 bases each). V was shortened by 1 base and J by 10 bases, with 17 bases between the two germline ends. The CDR3 contains 15 residues. CDR1 is MGHRA and CDR2 is YSYEKL in the germline V gene. CDR3 DNA: TGCGCCAGCAGCCAAGTAGACAGGTTGGACTACGAGCAGTTCTTC. It codes for CASSQVDRLDYEQFF.

This chain joins TRBV27 and TRBJ1-4; D is undetermined. The V end lost 4 bases, the J end lost 6 bases, and 15 bases lay between the germline ends. Looked up from germline, CDR1 is MNHEY and CDR2 is SMNVEV (reference sequence). The CDR3 runs to 15 residues. The CDR3 coding sequence is TGTGCCAGCAGTTGGGCGGGAAATCAGGATGAAAAACTGTTTTTT. It is translated as CASSWAGNQDEKLFF.

The sample holds many counts of this clonotype. The junction departs from the called germline gene at one end, perhaps through a read error. V is TRBV2 and J is TRBJ2-3, with D hard to call. The germline V gene encodes CDR1 SNHLY and CDR2 FYNNEI. This CDR3 comprises 13 residues. The CDR3 DNA follows: TGTGCCAGCAGGGAAGCCCTGGTAAATACGCAGTATTTT. As protein: CASREALVNTQYF.

This clonotype has at least ten counts. The chain has TRBV7-3 and TRBJ2-1, with TRBD1 identical over 8 bases. Losses at the gene ends were 6 bases for V and 5 bases for J; bases not matched to a gene: 12. Germline CDR1 and CDR2: SGHTA and FQGTGA. The CDR3 spans 16 residues. This chain's CDR3 is CASSKTPDRVNNEQFF. The CDR3, as DNA: TGTGCCAGCAGTAAAACCCCGGACAGGGTGAACAATGAGCAGTTCTTC.

Regarding this clonotype: This likely came from a read error, as a far larger clone is one base away. The chain has TRBV6-1 and TRBJ2-5; TRBD2 agrees at 7 bases. Germline loops: CDR1 MNHNS, CDR2 SASEGT. This CDR3 region has 14 residues. Trimming took 5 bases from V and 11 from J; bases not matched to a gene: 14. The CDR3 is CASSTGTNSNEQYF. Here the CDR3 DNA reads TGTGCCAGCAGTACCGGGACTAATTCCAATGAGCAGTACTTC.

This clonotype has at least ten counts. The chain employs TRBV20-1 and TRBJ2-3; 11 bases align to TRBD2. J gave up 3 bases and V 0 bases, and 17 bases lay outside the gene matches. This CDR3 spans 20 amino acids. Looked up from germline, CDR1 is DFQATT and CDR2 is SNEGSKA (reference sequence). CDR3 sequence: CSARDALAGGSQLITDTQYF. DNA of the CDR3: TGCAGTGCTAGAGACGCTCTAGCGGGAGGTTCCCAACTCATAACAGATACGCAGTATTTT.

The V and J genes are TRBV2 and TRBJ2-4; TRBD2 is a possible D gene (7 bases). Germline CDR1 SNHLY, CDR2 FYNNEI. Trimming pared 4 bases from V and 5 bases from J, leaving 21 bases between. This CDR3 region has 17 residues. The CDR3 DNA sequence: TGTGCCAGCAGTGCGACTAGCCAGGGGTCGGTGCAAAACATTCAGTACTTC. It encodes CASSATSQGSVQNIQYF.

V is TRBV9 and J is TRBJ2-1, with 11 nucleotides matching TRBD2. The V segment lost 4 bases and the J segment 15 bases; nucleotides outside the gene matches: 6. This CDR3 is 12 amino acids long. CDR1 SGDLS and CDR2 YYNGEE come from the germline V gene. CDR3 in amino acids: CASSPLAGGRFF. DNA of the CDR3: TGTGCCAGCAGCCCCCTAGCGGGAGGTCGGTTCTTC.

A note on this clonotype: This probably arose from a read error, given a far larger clone one base away. The genes are TRBV6-6 and TRBJ2-1; TRBD1 might be the D (7 bases). Trimming cost V 6 bases and J 10 bases, with 22 bases left between them. Germline-derived CDR1 and CDR2 are MNHNY and SVGAGI (reference sequence). This CDR3 spans 15 amino acids. The CDR3 sequence is CASSPQGGAGYEQFF. The CDR3 DNA reads as TGTGCCAGCAGCCCCCAGGGGGGCGCCGGCTACGAGCAGTTCTTC.

This clonotype was seen repeatedly, ten times or more. The chain carries TRBV9 and TRBJ2-7; 14 bases map to TRBD2. Germline-derived CDR1 and CDR2 are SGDLS and YYNGEE. The trim removed 5 bases at V and 2 bases at J, leaving 3 bases unmatched. The CDR3 is 15 residues long. CDR3 sequence: CASSPGLAGAYEQYF. The CDR3 coding sequence is TGTGCCAGCAGTCCGGGACTAGCGGGAGCCTACGAGCAGTACTTC.

V is TRBV5-1 and J is TRBJ2-1; D gene uncertain. Trimming shortened V by 2 bases and J by 0 bases, and 6 bases separated the two germline ends. This CDR3 is 14 amino acids long. The germline V gene has CDR1 SGHRS and CDR2 YFSETQ. CDR3 sequence: CASSLQSSYNEQFF. The CDR3 coding sequence is TGCGCCAGCAGCTTACAGAGCTCCTACAATGAGCAGTTCTTC.

This clonotype was recorded many times. The chain combines TRBV10-3 with TRBJ2-7; TRBD2 matches at 8 bases. The CDR3 runs to 16 residues. V shed 2 bases, J shed 7 bases, and the junction held 13 bases outside the gene matches. Germline V gene lookup returns CDR1 ENHRY and CDR2 SYGVKD. DNA of the CDR3: TGTGCCATCAGTGAGCCTCGATACGGGGGGGCGGGGGAGCAGTACTTC. Amino acids: CAISEPRYGGAGEQYF.

This clonotype was seen only a few times. This sequence joins TRBV5-1 and TRBJ1-4; D is perhaps TRBD1 (6 bases). The CDR3 covers 14 residues. The V and J ends lost 2 bases and 7 bases respectively, with 12 bases between them. Germline V gene sequence: CDR1 SGHRS, CDR2 YFSETQ. The CDR3 DNA is TGCGCCAGCAGCTTACAGGGCTTCAGTGAAAAACTGTTTTTT. Its translation: CASSLQGFSEKLFF.

This clonotype was detected only a few times. The chain combines TRBV13 with TRBJ2-5; D is unresolved. CDR3 length: 14 residues. The germline gives CDR1 PRHDT, CDR2 FYEKMQ (reference sequence). The ends were cut back, 1 base at V and 0 bases at J, with 6 bases in the middle. Here the CDR3 DNA reads TGTGCCAGCAGCTTAGTGGCAGACCAAGAGACCCAGTACTTC. Residues: CASSLVADQETQYF.

As concerns this clonotype: A single base is all that separates this from a far larger clone, so a read error is likely. V is TRBV7-9 and J is TRBJ2-5, with D possibly matching TRBD2 (6 bases). There are 14 residues in the CDR3. In germline, CDR1 is SEHNR, CDR2 FQNEAQ (reference sequence). The CDR3 is CAGSKMAGKETQYF. CDR3 sequence (DNA): TGTGCCGGCAGCAAAATGGCGGGGAAAGAGACCCAGTACTTC.